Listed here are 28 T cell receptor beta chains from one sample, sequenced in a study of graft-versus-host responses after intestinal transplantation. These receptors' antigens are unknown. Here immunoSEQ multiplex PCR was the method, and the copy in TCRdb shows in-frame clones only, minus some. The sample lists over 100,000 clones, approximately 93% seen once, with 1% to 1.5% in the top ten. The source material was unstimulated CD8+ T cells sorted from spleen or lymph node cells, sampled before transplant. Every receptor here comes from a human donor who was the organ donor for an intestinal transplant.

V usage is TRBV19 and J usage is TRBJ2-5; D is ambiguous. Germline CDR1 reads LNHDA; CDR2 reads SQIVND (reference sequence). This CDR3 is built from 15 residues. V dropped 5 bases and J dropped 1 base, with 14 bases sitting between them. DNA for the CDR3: TGTGCCAGTAGTGCCGCCCCTAGTGCCCAAGAGACCCAGTACTTC. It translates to CASSAAPSAQETQYF.

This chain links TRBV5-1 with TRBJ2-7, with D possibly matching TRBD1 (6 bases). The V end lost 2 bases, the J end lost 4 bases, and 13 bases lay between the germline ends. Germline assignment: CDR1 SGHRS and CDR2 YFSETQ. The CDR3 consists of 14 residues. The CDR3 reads CASSFWAGVYEQYF. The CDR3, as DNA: TGCGCCAGCAGCTTTTGGGCAGGGGTGTACGAGCAGTACTTC.

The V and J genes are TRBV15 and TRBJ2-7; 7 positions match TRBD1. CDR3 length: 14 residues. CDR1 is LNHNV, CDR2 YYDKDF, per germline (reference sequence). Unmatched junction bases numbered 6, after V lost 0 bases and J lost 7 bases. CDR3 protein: CATSREGGRGEQYF. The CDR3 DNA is TGTGCCACCAGCAGAGAGGGCGGCAGGGGGGAGCAGTACTTC.

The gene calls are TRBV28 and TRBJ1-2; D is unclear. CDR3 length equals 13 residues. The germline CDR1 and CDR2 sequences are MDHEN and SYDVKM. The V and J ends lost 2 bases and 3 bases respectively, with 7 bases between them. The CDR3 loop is CASSLRSDYGYTF. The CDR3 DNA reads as TGTGCCAGCAGTTTACGGTCCGACTATGGCTACACCTTC.

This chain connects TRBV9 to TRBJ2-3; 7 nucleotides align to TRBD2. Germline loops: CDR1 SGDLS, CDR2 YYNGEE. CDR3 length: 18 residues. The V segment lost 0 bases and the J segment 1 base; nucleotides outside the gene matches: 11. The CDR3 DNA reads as TGTGCCAGCAGCGTAGGGGTGGCGGGAGTCCCAGGCACAGATACGCAGTATTTT. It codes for CASSVGVAGVPGTDTQYF.

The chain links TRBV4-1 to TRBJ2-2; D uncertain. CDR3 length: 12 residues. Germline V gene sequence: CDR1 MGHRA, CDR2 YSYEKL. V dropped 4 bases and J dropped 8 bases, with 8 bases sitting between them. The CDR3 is CASSRGNGELFF. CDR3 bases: TGCGCCAGCAGCCGAGGAAATGGGGAGCTGTTTTTT.

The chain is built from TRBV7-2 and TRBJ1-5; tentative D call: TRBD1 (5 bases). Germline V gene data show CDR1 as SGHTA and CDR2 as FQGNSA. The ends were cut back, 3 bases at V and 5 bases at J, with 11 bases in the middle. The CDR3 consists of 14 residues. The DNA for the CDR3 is TGTGCCAGCAGCTTGGGACTGCCCCATCAGCCCCAGCATTTT. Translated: CASSLGLPHQPQHF.

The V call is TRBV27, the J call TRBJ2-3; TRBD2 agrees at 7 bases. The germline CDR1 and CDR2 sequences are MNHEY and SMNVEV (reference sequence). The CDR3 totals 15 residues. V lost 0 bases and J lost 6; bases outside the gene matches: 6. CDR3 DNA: TGTGCCAGCAGTTTATCACATCGGGAGGTCGATACGCAGTATTTT. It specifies CASSLSHREVDTQYF.

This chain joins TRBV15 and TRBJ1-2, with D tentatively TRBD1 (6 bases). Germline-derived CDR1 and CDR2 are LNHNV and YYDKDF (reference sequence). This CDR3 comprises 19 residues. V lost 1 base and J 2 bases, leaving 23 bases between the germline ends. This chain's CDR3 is CATSRGLEGVGSMNYGYTF. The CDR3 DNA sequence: TGTGCCACCAGCAGAGGACTAGAGGGGGTTGGGTCGATGAACTATGGCTACACCTTC.

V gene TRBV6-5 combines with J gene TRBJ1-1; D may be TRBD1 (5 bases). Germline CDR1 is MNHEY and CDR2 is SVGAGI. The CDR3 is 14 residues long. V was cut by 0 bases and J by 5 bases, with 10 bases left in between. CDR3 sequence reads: CASSYSQGTTEAFF. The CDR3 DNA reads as TGTGCCAGCAGTTACTCGCAGGGAACTACTGAAGCTTTCTTT.

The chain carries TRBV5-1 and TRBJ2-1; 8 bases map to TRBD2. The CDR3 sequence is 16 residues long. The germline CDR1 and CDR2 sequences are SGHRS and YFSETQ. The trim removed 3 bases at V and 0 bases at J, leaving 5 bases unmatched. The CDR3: CASSWQRGSSYNEQFF. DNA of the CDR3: TGCGCCAGCAGCTGGCAGCGGGGGAGCTCCTACAATGAGCAGTTCTTC.

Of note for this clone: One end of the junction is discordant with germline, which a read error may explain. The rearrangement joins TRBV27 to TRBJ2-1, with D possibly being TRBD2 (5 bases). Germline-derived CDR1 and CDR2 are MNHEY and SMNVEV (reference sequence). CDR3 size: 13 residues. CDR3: CAISPASLNEQFF. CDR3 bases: TGTGCCATCAGTCCGGCTAGCCTCAATGAGCAGTTCTTC.

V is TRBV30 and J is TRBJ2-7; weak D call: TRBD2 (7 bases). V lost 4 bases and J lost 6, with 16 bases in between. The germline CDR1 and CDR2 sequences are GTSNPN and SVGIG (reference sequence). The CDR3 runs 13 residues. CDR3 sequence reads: CAWTIGGQGEQYF. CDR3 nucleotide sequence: TGTGCCTGGACGATCGGGGGGCAGGGCGAGCAGTACTTC.

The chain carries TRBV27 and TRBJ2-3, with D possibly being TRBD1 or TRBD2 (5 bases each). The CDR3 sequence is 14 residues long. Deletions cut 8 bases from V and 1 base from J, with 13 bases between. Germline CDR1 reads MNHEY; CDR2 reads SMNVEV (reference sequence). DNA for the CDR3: TGTGCCAGCGGAATATTGGGGGGCACAGATACGCAGTATTTT. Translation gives CASGILGGTDTQYF.

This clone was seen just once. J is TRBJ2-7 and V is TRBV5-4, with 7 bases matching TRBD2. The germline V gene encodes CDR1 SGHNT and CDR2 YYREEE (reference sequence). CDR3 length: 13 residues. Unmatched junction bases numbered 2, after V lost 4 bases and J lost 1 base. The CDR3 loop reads CASSGGVSYEQYF. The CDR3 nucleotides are TGTGCCAGCAGCGGGGGGGTGTCCTACGAGCAGTACTTC.

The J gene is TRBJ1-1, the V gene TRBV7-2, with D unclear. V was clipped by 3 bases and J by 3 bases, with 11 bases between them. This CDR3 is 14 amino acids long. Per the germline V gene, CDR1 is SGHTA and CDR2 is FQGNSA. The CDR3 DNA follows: TGTGCCAGCAGCTTCGCCGGATTTGACACTGAAGCTTTCTTT. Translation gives CASSFAGFDTEAFF.

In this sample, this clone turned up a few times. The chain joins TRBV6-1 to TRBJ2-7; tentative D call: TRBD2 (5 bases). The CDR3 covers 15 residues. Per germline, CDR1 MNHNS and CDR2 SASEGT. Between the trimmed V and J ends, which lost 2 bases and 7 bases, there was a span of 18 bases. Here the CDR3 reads CASSEQFYVGEEQYF. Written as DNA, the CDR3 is TGTGCCAGCAGTGAACAATTCTACGTGGGAGAAGAGCAGTACTTC.

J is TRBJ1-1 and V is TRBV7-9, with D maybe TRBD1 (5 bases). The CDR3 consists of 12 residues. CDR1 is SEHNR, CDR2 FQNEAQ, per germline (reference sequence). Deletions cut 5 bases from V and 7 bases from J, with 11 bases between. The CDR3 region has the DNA TGTGCCAGCAGCCCACCGGGGGTTGAAGCTTTCTTT. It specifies CASSPPGVEAFF.

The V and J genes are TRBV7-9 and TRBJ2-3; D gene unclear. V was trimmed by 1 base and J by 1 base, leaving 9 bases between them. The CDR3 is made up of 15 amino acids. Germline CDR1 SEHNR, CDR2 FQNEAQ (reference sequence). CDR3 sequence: CASSLVQLRTDTQYF. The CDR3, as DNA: TGTGCCAGCAGCTTAGTGCAACTCCGCACAGATACGCAGTATTTT.

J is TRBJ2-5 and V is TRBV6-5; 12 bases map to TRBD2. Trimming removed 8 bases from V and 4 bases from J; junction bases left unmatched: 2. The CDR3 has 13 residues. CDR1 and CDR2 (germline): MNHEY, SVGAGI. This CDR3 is CASGGLAGETQYF. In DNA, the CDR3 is TGTGCCAGCGGGGGACTAGCGGGAGAGACCCAGTACTTC.

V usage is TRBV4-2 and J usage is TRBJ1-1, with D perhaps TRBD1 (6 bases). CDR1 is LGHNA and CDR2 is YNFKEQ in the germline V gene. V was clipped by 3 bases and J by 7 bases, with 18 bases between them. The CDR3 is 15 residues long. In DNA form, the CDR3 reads TGTGCCAGCAGCCACGGAATGACAGGCCCTTTTGAAGCTTTCTTT. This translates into CASSHGMTGPFEAFF.

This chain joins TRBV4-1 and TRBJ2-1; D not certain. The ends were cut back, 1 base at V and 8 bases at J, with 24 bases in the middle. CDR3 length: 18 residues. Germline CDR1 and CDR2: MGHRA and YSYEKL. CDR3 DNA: TGCGCCAGCAGCCAAGCAACTTCGGACGGAAGCGATCCTTATGAGCAGTTCTTC. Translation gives CASSQATSDGSDPYEQFF.

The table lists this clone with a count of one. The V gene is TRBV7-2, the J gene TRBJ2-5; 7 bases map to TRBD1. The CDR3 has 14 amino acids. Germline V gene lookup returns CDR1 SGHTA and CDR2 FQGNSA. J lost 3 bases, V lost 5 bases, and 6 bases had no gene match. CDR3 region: CASSPRGSEETQYF. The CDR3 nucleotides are TGTGCCAGCAGCCCCAGGGGGTCCGAAGAGACCCAGTACTTC.

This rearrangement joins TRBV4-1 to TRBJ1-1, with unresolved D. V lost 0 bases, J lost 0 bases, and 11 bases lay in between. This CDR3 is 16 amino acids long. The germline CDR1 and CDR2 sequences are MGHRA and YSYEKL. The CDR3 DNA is TGCGCCAGCAGCCAAGAAGGACGATCGATGAACACTGAAGCTTTCTTT. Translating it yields CASSQEGRSMNTEAFF.

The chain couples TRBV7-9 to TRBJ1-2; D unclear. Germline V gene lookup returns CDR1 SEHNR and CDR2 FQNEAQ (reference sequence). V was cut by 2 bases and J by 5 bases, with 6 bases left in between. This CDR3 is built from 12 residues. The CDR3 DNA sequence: TGTGCCAGCAGCTTAAATCTATATGGCTACACCTTC. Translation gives CASSLNLYGYTF.

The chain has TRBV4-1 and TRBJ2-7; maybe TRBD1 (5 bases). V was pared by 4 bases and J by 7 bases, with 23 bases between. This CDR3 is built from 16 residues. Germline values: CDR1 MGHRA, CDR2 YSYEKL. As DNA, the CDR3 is TGCGCCAGCAGCCCTAGATGGTGGAGTGGGGCCCGGGAGCAGTACTTC. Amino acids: CASSPRWWSGAREQYF.

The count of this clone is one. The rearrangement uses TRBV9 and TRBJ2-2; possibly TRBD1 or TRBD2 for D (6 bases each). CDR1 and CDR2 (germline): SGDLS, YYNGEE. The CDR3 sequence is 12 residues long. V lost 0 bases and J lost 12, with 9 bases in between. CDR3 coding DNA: TGTGCCAGCAGCGTAGAAGGGGGGAAGCTGTTTTTT. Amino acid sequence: CASSVEGGKLFF.

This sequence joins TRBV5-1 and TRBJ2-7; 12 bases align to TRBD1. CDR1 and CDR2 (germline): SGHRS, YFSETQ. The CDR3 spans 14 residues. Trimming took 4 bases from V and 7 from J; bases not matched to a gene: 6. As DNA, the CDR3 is TGCGCCAGCAGCCCGGGACAGGGGGCTTTGGAGCAGTACTTC. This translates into CASSPGQGALEQYF. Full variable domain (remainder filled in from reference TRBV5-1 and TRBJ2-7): KAGVTQTPRYLIKTRGQQVTLSCSPISGHRSVSWYQQTPGQGLQFLFEYFSETQRNKGNFPGRFSGRQFSNSRSEMNVSTLELGDSALYLCASSPGQGALEQYFGPGTRLTVT.